This T cell receptor (beta chain) comes out of a study of blood T cell repertoires in COVID-19. Background on the study: Sources were T cells, B-cell-depleted T cells, or PBMCs; the material itself was cDNA or gDNA.

The CDR3 totals 13 residues. The V and J ends lost 6 bases and 0 bases respectively, with 9 bases between them. CDR1 and CDR2 (germline): WSHSY, SAAADI. This table comes from immunoSEQ multiplex PCR, and its TCRdb copy is limited to in-frame clones, with some not included. The profile covers under 200,000 clones, with 85% to 90% appearing a single time and around 24% taken by the ten largest. This clone has more than one count but fewer than ten. Sequencing was carried out using PBMCs or T cells enriched from blood (not recorded which). The chain is built from TRBV10-2 and TRBJ2-7; D is ambiguous. The TCR originated in a woman in her thirties or forties in a cohort exposed to, infected with or recovered from COVID-19 (not recorded which). The DNA for the CDR3 is TGCGCCAGCAGCGTAACAGTCTCCTACGAGCAGTACTTC. Its translation: CASSVTVSYEQYF.